This is a list of T cell receptor beta chains from one sample in a study of blood T cell repertoires in COVID-19. Sequenced by immunoSEQ multiplex PCR; TCRdb stores in-frame clones only, minus some. The sample records 250,000 to 300,000 clones, approximately 86% being singletons. Sequencing was done on a sample of peripheral blood. The receptor source for this set is a woman in her twenties or thirties with acute or convalescent COVID-19. CDR3s include the opening cysteine and the closing phenylalanine or tryptophan. A D gene is named only where the DNA matches it firmly. Some rows have no size entry. The others give once, few or many, or a class for an expanded clone.

V gene	J gene	clone size	CDR3 length	D gene	CDR3 DNA	CDR3 protein
TRBV7-2	TRBJ1-4	NA	14	NA	TGTGCCAGCAGCTTAGGGGAACGGGAAGAAAAACTGTTTTTT	CASSLGEREEKLFF
TRBV5-6	TRBJ2-7	NA	14	TRBD2	TGTGCCAGCAGCCGGGAGGGGCAGTCCTACGAGCAGTACTTC	CASSREGQSYEQYF
TRBV6-2/TRBV6-3	TRBJ1-2	NA	16	NA	TGTGCCAGCAGTTACTCTGCCAGGGGAAATAACTATGGCTACACCTTC	CASSYSARGNNYGYTF
TRBV5-4	TRBJ2-3	NA	14	NA	TGTGCCAGCAAGGGAGAGCTCTCGACAGATACGCAGTATTTT	CASKGELSTDTQYF
TRBV30	TRBJ2-2	NA	13	TRBD1	TGTGCCTGGAGTTTAGGACAGGGGGGGGAGCTGTTTTTT	CAWSLGQGGELFF
TRBV9	TRBJ2-7	once	15	NA	TGTGCCAGCAGCGTAGACTCAGGGGCCACCTACGAGCAGTACTTC	CASSVDSGATYEQYF
TRBV6-5	TRBJ1-3	NA	15	TRBD1	TGTGCCAGCAAGATAAACAGGGGTGAAGGTAACACCATATATTTT	CASKINRGEGNTIYF
TRBV7-9	TRBJ1-2	NA	13	NA	TGTGCCAGCAGCTTTCTCTCGGAGGATGGCTACACCTTC	CASSFLSEDGYTF
TRBV10-3	TRBJ2-1	NA	11	TRBD2	TGTGCCATCGCTAGCGGGAGAGGTGAGTTCTTC	CAIASGRGEFF
TRBV28	TRBJ1-5	NA	15	TRBD1	TGTGCCAGCAGTCCCCCTGGGGGGACAGTTCAGCCCCAGCATTTT	CASSPPGGTVQPQHF
TRBV2	TRBJ2-1	NA	16	TRBD2	TGTGCCAGCAGTGAATTTCGACTAGCGGGGAACAATGAGCAGTTCTTC	CASSEFRLAGNNEQFF
TRBV27	TRBJ1-5	NA	14	NA	TGTGCCAGCAGTTCGGGGATGGGCAATCAGCCCCAGCATTTT	CASSSGMGNQPQHF
TRBV4-2	TRBJ2-5	few	18	TRBD2	TGTGCCAGCAGCCAAGTCGGAGCGGGAGGGTCGACAAGAGAGACCCAGTACTTC	CASSQVGAGGSTRETQYF
TRBV10-3	TRBJ2-5	NA	15	TRBD1	TGTGCCATCAGTCAATCCGGGACAGGGGACGAGACCCAGTACTTC	CAISQSGTGDETQYF
TRBV11-2	TRBJ2-7	NA	18	NA	TGTGCCAGCAGCTTAGATCTCGGGCTGGGCAGGGGAGTAGGTGAGCAGTACTTC	CASSLDLGLGRGVGEQYF
TRBV30	TRBJ2-1	NA	13	TRBD2	TGTGCCTGTAACGTAGCGGGCTACAATGAGCAGTTCTTC	CACNVAGYNEQFF
TRBV7-9	TRBJ1-3	NA	14	NA	TGTGCCAGCAGCCCTACAGCCTCTGGAAACACCATATATTTT	CASSPTASGNTIYF
TRBV19	TRBJ2-3	once	15	TRBD2	TGTGCCAGTAGTATTTCAGCGGGGGGACGGGCTACGCAGTATTTT	CASSISAGGRATQYF
TRBV11-3	TRBJ1-1	NA	14	NA	TGTGCCAGCAGCCCGTACAGGGTGAACACTGAAGCTTTCTTT	CASSPYRVNTEAFF
TRBV28	TRBJ2-3	NA	16	TRBD2	TGTGCCGCGGGGCGGTGGGCTAGCGGGCGCACAGATACGCAGTATTTT	CAAGRWASGRTDTQYF
TRBV7-8	TRBJ2-5	NA	14	NA	TGTGCCAGCAGCCGAGGAGGGGGAGTGGAGACCCAGTACTTC	CASSRGGGVETQYF
TRBV5-4	TRBJ2-5	once	14	NA	TGTGCCAGCAGCTTGGTACAGGTACAAGAGACCCAGTACTTC	CASSLVQVQETQYF
TRBV27	TRBJ2-1	NA	19	TRBD2	TGTGCCAGCAGTAGGTATAGCGGGAGGGCCGAAACCTCCTACAATGAGCAGTTCTTC	CASSRYSGRAETSYNEQFF
TRBV9	TRBJ2-1	once	14	NA	TGTGCCAGCAGCGTTAGCCCCTCCTACAATGAGCAGTTCTTC	CASSVSPSYNEQFF
TRBV7-9	TRBJ2-5	NA	16	TRBD2	TGTGCCAGCAGCTTACCCCTAGCGGGTAACCAAGAGACCCAGTACTTC	CASSLPLAGNQETQYF
TRBV12-3/TRBV12-4	TRBJ1-1	NA	13	NA	TGTGCCAGCAGTTTATTAGTGAACACTGAAGCTTTCTTT	CASSLLVNTEAFF
TRBV19	TRBJ1-5	once	17	TRBD1	TGTGCCAGTAGTTCCGGGACAGGGGGTTTAAGCAATCAGCCCCAGCATTTT	CASSSGTGGLSNQPQHF
TRBV4-2	TRBJ1-4	NA	16	TRBD1	TGTGCCAGCAGCCAAGAAGGGACAGGGTCGGATGAAAAACTGTTTTTT	CASSQEGTGSDEKLFF
TRBV7-3	TRBJ2-5	NA	13	TRBD2	TGTGCCAGCAGCTTACTAGCGGAAGAGACCCAGTACTTC	CASSLLAEETQYF
TRBV7-2	TRBJ2-2	NA	14	TRBD2	TGTGCCAGCAGCACAGCGGGAGTTGTTGGGGAGCTGTTTTTT	CASSTAGVVGELFF
TRBV7-9	TRBJ2-7	NA	13	TRBD1	TGTGCCAGCAGCTCCCGGGACAGAACCGAGCAGTACTTC	CASSSRDRTEQYF
TRBV6-5	TRBJ2-2	NA	13	NA	TGTGCCAGCAGTTACAGCGTGAGCGGGGAGCTGTTTTTT	CASSYSVSGELFF
TRBV7-7	TRBJ2-1	NA	14	NA	TGTGCTAGCAGCCCGGGACTCGTATACAATGAGCAGTTCTTC	CASSPGLVYNEQFF
TRBV10-2	TRBJ1-1	NA	13	NA	TGCGCCAGCAGTGAGTATTTCGGCACTGAAGCTTTCTTT	CASSEYFGTEAFF
TRBV3-1/TRBV3-2	TRBJ2-3	NA	17	TRBD2	TGTGCCAGCAGCTTCCCCGGGGGGGGAGAGAGCACAGATACGCAGTATTTT	CASSFPGGGESTDTQYF
TRBV4-3	TRBJ2-3	NA	18	TRBD2	TGCGCCAGCAGCCAAGGCCCGGGACTAGCGGGAGTAGGGGATACGCAGTATTTT	CASSQGPGLAGVGDTQYF
TRBV7-8	TRBJ1-1	NA	15	NA	TGTGCCAGCAGCTTAGGCCAGGGACAGAACACTGAAGCTTTCTTT	CASSLGQGQNTEAFF
TRBV7-9	TRBJ2-5	NA	12	NA	TGTGCCAGCAGCTTAGTCGTTGAGACCCAGTACTTC	CASSLVVETQYF
TRBV5-1	TRBJ2-5	NA	14	TRBD2	TGCGCCAGCAGCCGGATGGCTAGCGGGGAGACCCAGTACTTC	CASSRMASGETQYF
TRBV10-3	TRBJ1-1	few	12	NA	TGTGCCAGCCCCACAGCGGACACTGAAGCTTTCTTT	CASPTADTEAFF
TRBV9	TRBJ2-7	NA	15	NA	TGTGCCAGCAGCGTAGGCAGCCTACTATCCTACGAGCAGTACTTC	CASSVGSLLSYEQYF
TRBV29-1	TRBJ2-7	few	14	TRBD1	TGCAGCGCCCAGGACAGGGGGCGTCTCTCCGAGCAGTACTTC	CSAQDRGRLSEQYF
TRBV19	TRBJ2-1	NA	14	NA	TGTGCCAGCTCGGACTGGTTGAATTACAATGAGCAGTTCTTC	CASSDWLNYNEQFF
TRBV6-6	TRBJ2-5	NA	11	NA	TGTGCCAGCAGCCACGTGGAGGGCCAGTACTTC	CASSHVEGQYF
TRBV6-4	TRBJ1-2	NA	13	NA	TGTGCCAGCAGCGAGAAATTCAACTATGGCTACACCTTC	CASSEKFNYGYTF